Listed here are 31 T cell receptor beta chains from one sample, sequenced in a study of blood T cell repertoires in COVID-19 (dated by TCRdb to 2018 to 2020). Libraries were made using the immunoSEQ multiplex PCR assay. Here the immuneACCESS table is served through TCRdb, limited to in-frame sequences with V and J called. Missing clones are a known gap in these copies; in checked studies unresolved V genes cover under half, and the rest lacks a known reason. The table for this sample lists 200,000 to 250,000 clones; roughly 90% of them were counted only once. Of the sample, around 6.5% is held by the ten largest clones. Sequenced input: peripheral blood. The source of these receptors is a man aged 55 to 70 who had recovered from COVID-19.

This chain connects TRBV30 to TRBJ1-1; a possible D gene is TRBD1 (5 bases). Trimming removed 2 bases at V and 11 bases at J, with 27 bases between. The CDR3 runs to 16 residues. Per the germline V gene, CDR1 is GTSNPN and CDR2 is SVGIG (reference sequence). CDR3 DNA sequence: TGTGCCTGGAGTCCCCGCGGGGGTGCGGAGAGAACGTGGGCTTTCTTT. Encoded protein: CAWSPRGGAERTWAFF.

Of note for this clone: Mismatch with germline at one junction end may stem from a read error. V gene TRBV14 combines with J gene TRBJ2-7; no reliable D call. The CDR3 is made up of 15 amino acids. Germline CDR1 reads SGHDN; CDR2 reads FVKESK. In DNA, the CDR3 is TGTGCCAGCAGGCAAGGTCTGGCGGCCCGGGACGAGCAGTACTTC. Its translation is CASRQGLAARDEQYF.

This clone appeared a single time. The chain combines TRBV7-3 with TRBJ2-1; 12 bases map to TRBD2. Germline V gene lookup returns CDR1 SGHTA and CDR2 FQGTGA. CDR3 length equals 15 residues. Trimming removed 6 bases from V and 2 bases from J; junction bases left unmatched: 2. The CDR3, as DNA: TGTGCCAGCAGAGCTAGCGGGAGGGCCTACAATGAGCAGTTCTTC. Translating it yields CASRASGRAYNEQFF.

The V gene is TRBV18, the J gene TRBJ2-7; 8 bases fit TRBD1. The germline V gene has CDR1 KGHSH and CDR2 LQKENI. With 5 bases clipped from V and 2 bases from J, the junction kept 8 bases outside the gene matches. This CDR3 comprises 15 residues. The CDR3, as DNA: TGTGCCAGCTCAACAAACCCACAGGGGGCCTACGAGCAGTACTTC. It yields the protein CASSTNPQGAYEQYF.

The chain combines TRBV24-1 with TRBJ2-2, with D tentatively TRBD1 (6 bases). In germline, CDR1 is KGHDR, CDR2 SFDVKD. There are 13 residues in the CDR3. Trimming cost V 10 bases and J 1 base, with 9 bases left between them. CDR3 bases: TGTGCCACAAAGGGACAGAACACCGGGGAGCTGTTTTTT. Translated: CATKGQNTGELFF.

The V call is TRBV5-1, the J call TRBJ1-4, with TRBD1 as a possible D gene (6 bases). CDR3 length equals 16 residues. Trimming took 0 bases from V and 7 from J, leaving 16 bases between them. The germline V gene has CDR1 SGHRS and CDR2 YFSETQ. In nucleotides, the CDR3 is TGCGCCAGCAGCTTGGCTTTCTGGGACAAACCTGAAAAACTGTTTTTT. Amino acids: CASSLAFWDKPEKLFF.

The chain joins TRBV30 to TRBJ1-5; 10 bases are shared with TRBD1. The junction had 8 bases not matched to a gene; V was cut back by 3 bases and J by 6 bases. Germline V gene sequence: CDR1 GTSNPN, CDR2 SVGIG (reference sequence). CDR3 size: 15 residues. The CDR3 is CAWRAGTGAGQPQHF. CDR3 coding DNA: TGTGCCTGGAGAGCTGGGACAGGGGCAGGTCAGCCCCAGCATTTT.

This rearrangement joins TRBV11-2 to TRBJ1-2, with D possibly matching TRBD1 (6 bases). CDR3 size: 15 residues. CDR1 is SGHAT and CDR2 is FQNNGV in the germline V gene. V lost 5 bases and J 3 bases, leaving 16 bases between the germline ends. The CDR3: CASSEGRGIYYGYTF. The CDR3 DNA reads TGTGCCAGCAGCGAGGGGAGGGGGATTTACTATGGCTACACCTTC. The whole variable domain, filled in from reference TRBV11-2 and TRBJ1-2, reads EAGVAQSPRYKIIEKRQSVAFWCNPISGHATLYWYQQILGQGPKLLIQFQNNGVVDDSQLPKDRFSAERLKGVDSTLKIQPAKLEDSAVYLCASSEGRGIYYGYTFGSGTRLTVV.

This chain connects TRBV18 to TRBJ2-5, with 7 positions matching TRBD2. With 1 base clipped from V and 1 base from J, the junction kept 6 bases outside the gene matches. There are 16 residues in the CDR3. In germline, CDR1 is KGHSH, CDR2 LQKENI. CDR3 DNA sequence: TGTGCCAGCTCACCACGGCTAGCGGAGTTCCAAGAGACCCAGTACTTC. Protein product: CASSPRLAEFQETQYF.

J is TRBJ1-3 and V is TRBV10-3, with D hard to call. The CDR3 loop spans 14 amino acids. V shed 4 bases and J shed 4 bases, with 11 bases lying between them. The germline CDR1 and CDR2 sequences are ENHRY and SYGVKD. The CDR3 DNA reads as TGTGCCATCAGTGTTGCAGTGAAGGGAAACACCATATATTTT. Protein sequence: CAISVAVKGNTIYF.

The V gene is TRBV18, the J gene TRBJ2-5; D is unclear. CDR1 KGHSH and CDR2 LQKENI come from the germline V gene. Trimming cost V 3 bases and J 1 base, with 15 bases left between them. CDR3 length: 16 amino acids. CDR3 DNA sequence: TGTGCCAGCTCACCCTTCGAGGCCAGCCCCCAAGAGACCCAGTACTTC. Amino acid sequence: CASSPFEASPQETQYF.

V is TRBV5-5 and J is TRBJ2-5, with D possibly being TRBD2 (5 bases). CDR3 length equals 13 residues. Looked up from germline, CDR1 is SGHKS and CDR2 is YYEKEE (reference sequence). Trimming shortened V by 1 base and J by 2 bases, and 6 bases separated the two germline ends. The CDR3 loop reads CASSLWEQETQYF. DNA for the CDR3: TGTGCCAGCAGCTTGTGGGAGCAAGAGACCCAGTACTTC.

The V gene is TRBV27, the J gene TRBJ2-5; 8 bases match TRBD2. The J segment lost 2 bases and the V segment lost 6 bases, leaving 11 bases of the junction unmatched. This CDR3 has 16 amino acids. Germline assignment: CDR1 MNHEY and CDR2 SMNVEV (reference sequence). CDR3 DNA: TGTGCCAGCAGCCCAGGGATAGCGGGGACTCAAGAGACCCAGTACTTC. Amino acid sequence: CASSPGIAGTQETQYF.

The table lists this clone with a few counts. The J gene is TRBJ1-5, the V gene TRBV4-2; 7 positions agree with TRBD1. The CDR3 has 15 amino acids. Germline V gene lookup returns CDR1 LGHNA and CDR2 YNFKEQ. V gave up 0 bases and J gave up 6 bases; unmatched junction bases: 5. The CDR3 loop is CASSQEYGTVQPQHF. The CDR3 coding sequence is TGTGCCAGCAGCCAAGAATACGGGACAGTTCAGCCCCAGCATTTT.

J is TRBJ1-2 and V is TRBV28; D is perhaps TRBD1 (6 bases). The germline V gene encodes CDR1 MDHEN and CDR2 SYDVKM. This CDR3 has 13 amino acids. V gave up 5 bases and J gave up 4 bases, with 11 bases separating them. CDR3 loop: CASSPRQVYGYTF. CDR3 DNA sequence: TGTGCCAGCAGTCCACGACAGGTCTATGGCTACACCTTC.

The chain links TRBV3-1 (or the pseudogene TRBV3-2) to TRBJ1-2; D is undetermined. The V end was cut by 5 bases, the J end by 7 bases, with 14 bases between. The CDR3 is 13 amino acids. CDR1 and CDR2 (germline): LGHDT, YNNKEL (reference sequence). The CDR3 DNA follows: TGTGCCAGCAGCTCCGGGCGGGAAGGTGGCTACACCTTC. This codes for CASSSGREGGYTF.

The V gene is TRBV12-5, the J gene TRBJ1-5; possible D gene TRBD1, 5 bases. This CDR3 contains 12 residues. V was clipped by 7 bases and J by 7 bases, with 11 bases between them. The germline V gene encodes CDR1 LGHNT and CDR2 FRNRAP. The CDR3 loop reads CASAGAGQPQHF. The CDR3 coding sequence is TGTGCTAGTGCTGGGGCTGGGCAGCCCCAGCATTTT.

This clone appeared a single time. The CDR3 coding sequence is TGTGCCAGCAGATCCGGGACAGGGGTTCTAGAGCAGTACTTC. Protein sequence: CASRSGTGVLEQYF. The chain carries TRBV5-5 and TRBJ2-7, with TRBD1 identical over 10 bases. The CDR3 consists of 14 residues. Germline CDR1 and CDR2: SGHKS and YYEKEE (reference sequence). Trimming cost V 5 bases and J 7 bases; bases outside gene matches: 9.

This sequence joins TRBV19 and TRBJ1-2, with D hard to call. The germline V gene encodes CDR1 LNHDA and CDR2 SQIVND (reference sequence). CDR3 length: 13 amino acids. The V and J ends lost 9 bases and 2 bases respectively, with 13 bases between them. CDR3: CASRRAVNYGYTF. Written as DNA, the CDR3 is TGTGCCAGCCGGAGGGCAGTCAACTATGGCTACACCTTC.

V and J are TRBV5-1 and TRBJ2-3; TRBD1 matches at 8 bases. The CDR3 loop spans 15 amino acids. The J segment lost 0 bases and the V segment lost 5 bases, leaving 5 bases of the junction unmatched. Germline V gene lookup returns CDR1 SGHRS and CDR2 YFSETQ. The CDR3 loop is CASRSGGYSTDTQYF. The CDR3, as DNA: TGCGCCAGCAGATCAGGGGGCTATAGCACAGATACGCAGTATTTT.

The chain combines TRBV5-6 with TRBJ1-2; possible D gene TRBD1, 6 bases. V was shortened by 4 bases and J by 4 bases, with 17 bases between the two germline ends. The CDR3 consists of 15 residues. Germline V gene data show CDR1 as SGHDT and CDR2 as YYEEEE. The CDR3 reads CASSPIQGIAYGYTF. The DNA for the CDR3 is TGTGCCAGCAGCCCAATACAGGGTATAGCCTATGGCTACACCTTC.

V gene TRBV9 combines with J gene TRBJ1-3, with unresolved D. The CDR3 has 13 amino acids. Trimming pared 6 bases from V and 0 bases from J, leaving 7 bases between. Germline CDR1 reads SGDLS; CDR2 reads YYNGEE. The CDR3 spells CASKRNSGNTIYF. The CDR3 bases are TGTGCCAGCAAGAGGAACTCTGGAAACACCATATATTTT. The full variable domain, in which reference TRBV9 and TRBJ1-3 provide the parts outside the CDR3, is DSGVTQTPKHLITATGQRVTLRCSPRSGDLSVYWYQQSLDQGLQFLIQYYNGEERAKGNILERFSAQQFPDLHSELNLSSLELGDSALYFCASKRNSGNTIYFGEGSWLTVV.

The chain combines TRBV19 with TRBJ2-1; 9 bases align to TRBD2. Germline assignment: CDR1 LNHDA and CDR2 SQIVND (reference sequence). Losses at the gene ends were 5 bases for V and 2 bases for J; bases not matched to a gene: 10. The CDR3 has 17 residues. CDR3 loop: CASSPRGSGRPYNEQFF. DNA of the CDR3: TGTGCCAGTAGTCCCCGGGGTAGCGGGAGACCCTACAATGAGCAGTTCTTC.

The V call is TRBV5-1, the J call TRBJ1-5; D is unclear. The germline V and J ends were trimmed by 9 bases and 4 bases, with 11 bases remaining between them. Germline assignment: CDR1 SGHRS and CDR2 YFSETQ. CDR3 length equals 12 residues. The CDR3 DNA follows: TGCGCCACCAAAACGGAGAATCAGCCCCAGCATTTT. It yields the protein CATKTENQPQHF.

The chain has TRBV7-2 and TRBJ1-2; TRBD1 agrees at 7 bases. Trimming took 6 bases from V and 4 from J; bases not matched to a gene: 5. From germline, CDR1 is SGHTA and CDR2 FQGNSA. The CDR3 runs to 13 residues. In nucleotides, the CDR3 is TGTGCCAGCAGGGCGACAGGGAGCTATGGCTACACCTTC. The encoded protein is CASRATGSYGYTF.

The CDR3 DNA sequence: TGCGCCAGCGGTCAGGGGATCTCCGTTGGCACCATATATTTT. Protein: CASGQGISVGTIYF. The chain joins TRBV4-1 to TRBJ1-3; perhaps TRBD1 as D (6 bases). CDR3 size: 14 residues. Germline assignment: CDR1 MGHRA and CDR2 YSYEKL. V lost 8 bases and J 9 bases, leaving 20 bases between the germline ends.

The gene calls are TRBV25-1 and TRBJ2-5; 10 bases align to TRBD1. This CDR3 is built from 15 residues. Germline CDR1 and CDR2: MGHDK and SYGVNS. The V segment lost 3 bases and the J segment 5 bases; nucleotides outside the gene matches: 6. The CDR3 protein is CASSDRDRGEETQYF. The CDR3 bases are TGTGCCAGCAGTGACCGGGACAGGGGAGAGGAGACCCAGTACTTC.

The chain recombines TRBV7-9 with TRBJ2-5; D may be TRBD1 (6 bases). The CDR3 consists of 13 residues. Germline CDR1 and CDR2: SEHNR and FQNEAQ (reference sequence). Trimming removed 9 bases at V and 5 bases at J, with 16 bases between. Here the CDR3 DNA reads TGTGCCAGTTTCTCAGGGGTTGGCGAGACCCAGTACTTC. Its protein is CASFSGVGETQYF.

This sequence joins TRBV10-3 and TRBJ1-6; D is ambiguous. The CDR3 has 16 amino acids. Looked up from germline, CDR1 is ENHRY and CDR2 is SYGVKD. V gave up 8 bases and J gave up 6 bases, with 20 bases separating them. The CDR3 loop is CAIGPPRVGTNSPLHF. Written as DNA, the CDR3 is TGTGCCATCGGGCCGCCGCGGGTTGGTACTAATTCACCCCTCCACTTT.

Of note for this clone: This CDR3 is also generated by other DNA sequences in the sample. The CDR3 region is CASSEGQGGETQYF. CDR3 nucleotides: TGTGCCAGCAGCGAGGGACAGGGAGGAGAGACCCAGTACTTC. The chain combines TRBV9 with TRBJ2-5, with 9 bases aligning to TRBD1. Trimming took 3 bases from V and 4 from J; bases not matched to a gene: 4. Germline-derived CDR1 and CDR2 are SGDLS and YYNGEE. The CDR3 totals 14 residues.

In regard to this clone: The limits of the CDR3 on the DNA are not certain, so only TCRdb's listed CDR3 is given. The genes are TRBV21-1 and TRBJ1-1. TRBV21-1 is noted as a pseudogene. The CDR3 has 18 residues if both end residues are counted. The CDR3: CASRFGGGTVDENTEAFF.